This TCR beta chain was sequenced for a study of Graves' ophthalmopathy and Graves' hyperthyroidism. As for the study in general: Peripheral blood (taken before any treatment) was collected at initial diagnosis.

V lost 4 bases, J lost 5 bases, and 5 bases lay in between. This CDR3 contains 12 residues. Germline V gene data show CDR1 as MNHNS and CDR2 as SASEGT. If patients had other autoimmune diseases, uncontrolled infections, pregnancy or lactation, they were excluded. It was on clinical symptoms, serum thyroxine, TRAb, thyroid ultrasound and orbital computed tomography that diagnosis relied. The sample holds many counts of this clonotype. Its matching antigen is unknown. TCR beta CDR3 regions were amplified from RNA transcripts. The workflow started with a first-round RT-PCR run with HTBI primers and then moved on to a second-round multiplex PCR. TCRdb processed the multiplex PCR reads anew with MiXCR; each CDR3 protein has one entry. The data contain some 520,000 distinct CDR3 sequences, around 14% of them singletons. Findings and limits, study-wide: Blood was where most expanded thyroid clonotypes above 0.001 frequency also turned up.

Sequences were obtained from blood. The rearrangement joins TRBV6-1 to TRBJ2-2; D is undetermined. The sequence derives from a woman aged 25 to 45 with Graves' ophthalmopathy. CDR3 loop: CASSGGTGELFF. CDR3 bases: TGTGCCAGCAGTGGGGGAACCGGGGAGCTGTTTTTT.